This TCR beta chain is from a study of T cell responses to AZD1222 COVID-19 vaccine. Findings and limits, study-wide: The sample set comprised mostly white British donors with more females, and clonal diversity was possibly underestimated. Vaccine-associated CD4 TCRs spanned spike, dominant at 160-218 and 743-854. After the peak T cell response, and only then, were repertoires sampled.

Some clones are missing from TCRdb's copy, which holds only in-frame ones; the method was immunoSEQ multiplex PCR. The top ten hold roughly 4.6% of the sample, which has some 170,000 clones, 94% seen once. Second doses were pooled across both intervals (about 4 or about 12 weeks). The CDR3 is 11 amino acids. Germline CDR1 reads DFQATT; CDR2 reads SNEGSKA (reference sequence). V gave up 6 bases and J gave up 10 bases, with 15 bases separating them. To note about this clone: The antigen is not known.

The sample in question was peripheral blood, obtained 28 days after the second AZD1222 dose. The chain recombines TRBV20-1 with TRBJ1-1, with D tentatively TRBD1 (5 bases). The sequence was obtained from an adult who received the AZD1222 COVID-19 vaccine. The CDR3 protein is CSAGGEGPAFF. The CDR3 DNA reads TGCAGTGCCGGGGGGGAAGGGCCAGCTTTCTTT.